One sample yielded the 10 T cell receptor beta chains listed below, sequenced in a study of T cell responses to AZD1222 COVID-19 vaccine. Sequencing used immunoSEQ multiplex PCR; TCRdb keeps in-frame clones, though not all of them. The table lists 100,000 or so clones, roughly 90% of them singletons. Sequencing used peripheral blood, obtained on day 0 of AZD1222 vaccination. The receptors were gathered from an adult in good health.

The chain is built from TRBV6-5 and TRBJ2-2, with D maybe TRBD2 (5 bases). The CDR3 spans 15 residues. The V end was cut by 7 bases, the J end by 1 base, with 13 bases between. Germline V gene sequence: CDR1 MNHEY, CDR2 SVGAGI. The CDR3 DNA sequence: TGTGCCAGCACCCTCGGGGTCCTGAACACCGGGGAGCTGTTTTTT. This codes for CASTLGVLNTGELFF.

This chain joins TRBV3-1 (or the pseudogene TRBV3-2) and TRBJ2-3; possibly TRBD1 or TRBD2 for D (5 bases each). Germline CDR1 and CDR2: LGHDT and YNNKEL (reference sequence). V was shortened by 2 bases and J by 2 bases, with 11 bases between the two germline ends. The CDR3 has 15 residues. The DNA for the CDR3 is TGTGCCAGCAGCCAAAGGCAGGGAGACACAGATACGCAGTATTTT. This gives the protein CASSQRQGDTDTQYF.

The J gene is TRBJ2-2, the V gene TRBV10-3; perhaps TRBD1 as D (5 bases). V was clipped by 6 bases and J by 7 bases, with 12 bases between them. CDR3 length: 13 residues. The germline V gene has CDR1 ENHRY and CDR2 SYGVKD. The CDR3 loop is CAIRGRVDGELFF. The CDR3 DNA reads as TGTGCCATCAGGGGCAGGGTGGACGGGGAGCTGTTTTTT.

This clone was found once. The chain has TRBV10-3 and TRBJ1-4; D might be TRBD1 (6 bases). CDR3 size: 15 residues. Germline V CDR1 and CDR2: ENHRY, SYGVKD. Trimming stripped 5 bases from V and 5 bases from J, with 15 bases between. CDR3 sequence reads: CAISYSGVSNEKLFF. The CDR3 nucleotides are TGTGCCATCAGTTATTCAGGGGTTTCAAATGAAAAACTGTTTTTT.

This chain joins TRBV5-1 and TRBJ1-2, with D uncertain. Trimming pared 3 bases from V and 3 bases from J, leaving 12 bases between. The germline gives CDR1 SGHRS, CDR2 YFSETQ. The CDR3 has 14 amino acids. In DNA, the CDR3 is TGCGCCAGCAGCTCGGGATTTCGTGACTATGGCTACACCTTC. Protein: CASSSGFRDYGYTF.

The CDR3 DNA is TGTGCCAGCAGCGCAGACAGGGGGCTCGGAGCTTTCTTT. This translates into CASSADRGLGAFF. The rearrangement uses TRBV25-1 and TRBJ1-1; 10 nucleotides line up with TRBD1. Germline trimming cut 6 bases from V and 10 bases from J; bases unmatched to any gene: 8. This CDR3 comprises 13 residues. From germline, CDR1 is MGHDK and CDR2 SYGVNS. Complete variable domain (other parts from reference TRBV25-1 and TRBJ1-1): EADIYQTPRYLVIGTGKKITLECSQTMGHDKMYWYQQDPGMELHLIHYSYGVNSTEKGDLSSESTVSRIRTEHFPLTLESARPSHTSQYLCASSADRGLGAFFGQGTRLTVV.

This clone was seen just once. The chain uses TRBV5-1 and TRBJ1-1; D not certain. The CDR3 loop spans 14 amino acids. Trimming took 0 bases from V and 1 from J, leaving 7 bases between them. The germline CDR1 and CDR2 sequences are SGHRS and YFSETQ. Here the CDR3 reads CASSLAAGNTEAFF. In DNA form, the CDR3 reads TGCGCCAGCAGCTTGGCCGCGGGGAACACTGAAGCTTTCTTT.

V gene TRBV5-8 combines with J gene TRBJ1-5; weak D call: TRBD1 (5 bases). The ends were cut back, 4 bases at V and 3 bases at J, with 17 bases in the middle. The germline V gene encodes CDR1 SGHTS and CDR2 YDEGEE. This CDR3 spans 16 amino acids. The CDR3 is CASSDGTAHINQPQHF. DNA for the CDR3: TGTGCCAGCAGCGACGGGACCGCCCATATCAATCAGCCCCAGCATTTT.

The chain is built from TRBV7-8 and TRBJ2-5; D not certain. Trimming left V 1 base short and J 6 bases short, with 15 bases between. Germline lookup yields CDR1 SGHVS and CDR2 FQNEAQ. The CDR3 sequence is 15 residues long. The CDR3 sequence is CASSLDSQYSKTQYF. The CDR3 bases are TGTGCCAGCAGCTTAGATAGTCAGTATTCGAAGACCCAGTACTTC. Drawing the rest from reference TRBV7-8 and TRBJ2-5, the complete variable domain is GAGVSQSPRYKVAKRGQDVALRCDPISGHVSLFWYQQALGQGPEFLTYFQNEAQLDKSGLPSDRFFAERPEGSVSTLKIQRTQQEDSAVYLCASSLDSQYSKTQYFGPGTRLLVL.

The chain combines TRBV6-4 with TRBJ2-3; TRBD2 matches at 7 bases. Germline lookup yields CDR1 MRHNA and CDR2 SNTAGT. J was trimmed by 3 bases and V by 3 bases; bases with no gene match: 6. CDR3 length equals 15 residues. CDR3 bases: TGTGCCAGCAGTGATGCGGGAGAAGGAACAGATACGCAGTATTTT. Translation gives CASSDAGEGTDTQYF.